The T cell receptor (beta chain) described here comes from a study of shared clonotypes between healthy human individuals. Some clones are missing from TCRdb's copy, which holds only in-frame ones; the method was immunoSEQ multiplex PCR. The sample comprises more than 1 million clones, about 80% of which are singletons, and more than 0.45% rests with the top ten. Each donor was a Caucasian adult residing in Nashville, Tennessee. This receptor was taken from a young man in good health. Some clones in this sample may be carry-over from other donors' samples. The sequenced sample was memory CD4+ T cells from PBMCs. Stated subset: CD45RA-negative fraction.

The CDR3 coding sequence is TGTGCCAGCTCACCACCAGGGTTCCCTAACTATGGCTACACCTTC. Protein product: CASSPPGFPNYGYTF. J is TRBJ1-2 and V is TRBV18; D is undetermined. The CDR3 totals 15 residues. The V and J ends lost 0 bases and 0 bases respectively, with 8 bases between them. The V gene's germline CDR1 is KGHSH and CDR2 LQKENI.